The 21 T cell receptor beta chains in this list originate from one sample, sequenced in a study of T cell repertoires in cytomegalovirus infection. TCRdb passed the reads through MiXCR, listing each CDR3 protein once. The sample includes 450,000 to 550,000 distinct CDR3 sequences, 40% to 50% of them seen just once. Their antigens are not known. This specimen consisted of cultured PBMCs, obtained from culture after CMV antigen stimulation. Receptor source: a human donor in good health (CMV status not recorded). Some clones in this sample may be carry-over from other donors' samples.

The chain couples TRBV7-9 to TRBJ2-5, with 8 bases lining up with TRBD2. V lost 7 bases, J lost 5 bases, and 12 bases stayed unmatched. Germline CDR1 and CDR2: SEHNR and FQNEAQ (reference sequence). The CDR3 contains 15 residues. CDR3 nucleotides: TGTGCCAGCACCACGGGGGGGCGTGTGGGTGAGACCCAGTACTTC. This codes for CASTTGGRVGETQYF.

The genes are TRBV6-1 and TRBJ2-7, with 12 nucleotides matching TRBD2. The CDR3 extends over 14 amino acids. Trimming at V came to 8 bases and at J to 4 bases, leaving 6 bases not matched to a gene. The germline V gene has CDR1 MNHNS and CDR2 SASEGT. As DNA, the CDR3 is TGTGCCAGCGGTAAACTAGCGGGGGGTTACGAGCAGTACTTC. The encoded protein is CASGKLAGGYEQYF.

The chain links TRBV7-2 to TRBJ1-5, with no clear D. Germline assignment: CDR1 SGHTA and CDR2 FQGNSA. V was trimmed by 5 bases and J by 2 bases, leaving 10 bases between them. CDR3 length equals 14 residues. The CDR3 protein is CASSARSGNQPQHF. The CDR3, as DNA: TGTGCCAGCAGCGCCCGTTCTGGCAATCAGCCCCAGCATTTT.

This clonotype has at least ten counts. This chain's CDR3 is CASSLAALAGGDTQYF. CDR3 sequence (DNA): TGTGCCAGCAGCTTAGCAGCGCTAGCGGGGGGAGATACGCAGTATTTT. V gene TRBV7-2 combines with J gene TRBJ2-3, with 11 bases that match TRBD2. J lost 5 bases, V lost 0 bases, and 4 bases had no gene match. The CDR3 is 16 amino acids. Per germline, CDR1 SGHTA and CDR2 FQGNSA.

The rearrangement joins TRBV5-5 to TRBJ2-1, with TRBD2 matching over 7 bases. Trimming at V came to 6 bases and at J to 1 base, leaving 1 base not matched to a gene. Germline V gene lookup returns CDR1 SGHKS and CDR2 YYEKEE (reference sequence). The length of the CDR3 is 13 residues. CDR3 protein: CASTGLSYNEQFF. The CDR3 region has the DNA TGTGCCAGCACGGGACTATCCTACAATGAGCAGTTCTTC.

J is TRBJ1-4 and V is TRBV23-1; D is unclear. TRBV23-1 carries the ORF label, with uncertain function. Trimming left V 6 bases short and J 6 bases short, with 2 bases between. The CDR3 runs to 10 residues. CDR3 in DNA: TGCGCCAGCAGGGATGAAAAACTGTTTTTT. It yields the protein CASRDEKLFF.

The J gene is TRBJ1-5, the V gene TRBV6-1; D not certain. Trimming shortened V by 2 bases and J by 8 bases, and 13 bases separated the two germline ends. The length of the CDR3 is 14 residues. Germline V lookup: CDR1 MNHNS, CDR2 SASEGT. The CDR3 sequence is CASSEWDNLEPQHF. Written as DNA, the CDR3 is TGTGCCAGCAGTGAATGGGATAACTTGGAGCCCCAGCATTTT.

This clonotype appeared a few times. The chain recombines TRBV6-1 with TRBJ1-1; the D is unclear. Germline loops: CDR1 MNHNS, CDR2 SASEGT. V lost 4 bases and J lost 0, with 9 bases in between. This CDR3 has 14 residues. The CDR3 DNA sequence: TGTGCCAGCAGTGTTCACGTAATGAACACTGAAGCTTTCTTT. The encoded protein is CASSVHVMNTEAFF.

The rearrangement joins TRBV19 to TRBJ2-2; possible D gene TRBD1, 5 bases. Between the trimmed V and J ends, which lost 7 bases and 0 bases, there was a span of 9 bases. The CDR3 is made up of 14 amino acids. Germline CDR1 reads LNHDA; CDR2 reads SQIVND (reference sequence). For the CDR3, the DNA is TGTGCCAGTACCAAGGACACGAACACCGGGGAGCTGTTTTTT. Amino acid sequence: CASTKDTNTGELFF.

CDR3 residues: CASSNRGLYNYGYTF. The CDR3 DNA is TGTGCCAGCAGTAACAGGGGGCTCTATAACTATGGCTACACCTTC. This chain uses TRBV6-6 with TRBJ1-2, with 9 bases lining up with TRBD1. Germline V CDR1 and CDR2: MNHNY, SVGAGI (reference sequence). With V trimmed by 5 bases and J by 1 base, 5 bases remained unmatched. The CDR3 has 15 residues.

This clonotype was seen more than once but under ten times. This chain uses TRBV4-2 with TRBJ2-3, with D uncertain. Trimming stripped 0 bases from V and 7 bases from J, with 5 bases between. There are 12 residues in the CDR3. Germline lookup yields CDR1 LGHNA and CDR2 YNFKEQ. The CDR3 region has the DNA TGTGCCAGCAGCCAAGACAGAAATACGCAGTATTTT. Its protein product is CASSQDRNTQYF.

This clonotype was seen only a few times. This chain connects TRBV6-1 to TRBJ1-5, with D unresolved. CDR3 size: 13 residues. The ends were cut back, 0 bases at V and 7 bases at J, with 7 bases in the middle. Germline lookup yields CDR1 MNHNS and CDR2 SASEGT. This CDR3 is CASSEAQLQPQHF. The CDR3 region has the DNA TGTGCCAGCAGTGAAGCCCAATTACAGCCCCAGCATTTT.

The chain joins TRBV7-2 to TRBJ1-5; TRBD1 is a possible D gene (5 bases). CDR1 is SGHTA and CDR2 is FQGNSA in the germline V gene. The CDR3 spans 14 residues. V shed 3 bases and J shed 5 bases, with 11 bases lying between them. CDR3 in amino acids: CASSFRGIDQPQHF. CDR3 DNA sequence: TGTGCCAGCAGCTTCCGGGGGATCGATCAGCCCCAGCATTTT.

This clonotype came up many times. This sequence joins TRBV7-2 and TRBJ2-7; D call uncertain. The CDR3 length is 12 residues. Germline lookup yields CDR1 SGHTA and CDR2 FQGNSA. The V end was cut by 0 bases, the J end by 2 bases, with 2 bases between. The CDR3 reads CASSLAAYEQYF. DNA for the CDR3: TGTGCCAGCAGCTTAGCGGCCTACGAGCAGTACTTC.

This clonotype was observed a few times. The CDR3 DNA follows: TGTGCCAGCAGCCCAACTAGTTCCCCACAGGGTACGCAGTATTTT. Encoded protein: CASSPTSSPQGTQYF. V is TRBV7-2 and J is TRBJ2-3; weak D call: TRBD1 (6 bases). Looked up from germline, CDR1 is SGHTA and CDR2 is FQGNSA. The CDR3 is 15 residues long. V was pared by 5 bases and J by 8 bases, with 20 bases between.

The chain joins TRBV11-2 to TRBJ2-7; TRBD2 matches 11 bases. The CDR3 runs 17 residues. Trimming removed 6 bases from V and 3 bases from J; junction bases left unmatched: 13. Germline CDR1 and CDR2: SGHAT and FQNNGV. The CDR3: CASRSLLSGRAGYEQYF. The CDR3 nucleotides are TGTGCCAGCAGATCCTTACTTAGCGGGAGGGCCGGCTACGAGCAGTACTTC.

CDR3 nucleotides: TGCAGTGCTAGAGAAGGAAGCTCCTACGAGCAGTACTTC. Translating it yields CSAREGSSYEQYF. V gene TRBV20-1 combines with J gene TRBJ2-7; D unresolved. Germline CDR1 DFQATT, CDR2 SNEGSKA (reference sequence). Trimming removed 0 bases at V and 0 bases at J, with 6 bases between. CDR3 length equals 13 residues.

This clonotype showed up just a few times. This chain links TRBV7-6 with TRBJ2-7; D remains unclear. The V end was cut by 9 bases, the J end by 3 bases, with 27 bases between. CDR1 is SGHVS, CDR2 FNYEAQ, per germline. The CDR3 is 17 residues long. CDR3 sequence: CAREHDGVWSFDYEQYF. As DNA, the CDR3 is TGTGCCAGGGAACATGATGGGGTTTGGTCATTCGACTACGAGCAGTACTTC.

The genes are TRBV11-2 and TRBJ2-1, with a tentative D call TRBD2 (6 bases). This CDR3 has 14 residues. The ends were cut back, 3 bases at V and 6 bases at J, with 12 bases in the middle. Germline-derived CDR1 and CDR2 are SGHAT and FQNNGV. CDR3 nucleotides: TGTGCCAGCAGCTTCGGGACTCACAGCAATGAGCAGTTCTTC. Its protein product is CASSFGTHSNEQFF.

This clonotype was counted only a few times. The J gene is TRBJ2-7, the V gene TRBV28; 7 positions agree with TRBD1. Trimming removed 4 bases from V and 2 bases from J; junction bases left unmatched: 5. CDR1 is MDHEN and CDR2 is SYDVKM in the germline V gene. This CDR3 has 14 residues. CDR3 sequence reads: CASSSTGRTYEQYF. In DNA, the CDR3 is TGTGCCAGCAGTTCGACAGGGAGAACCTACGAGCAGTACTTC.

This clonotype has only a few counts. The chain employs TRBV12-3 or TRBV12-4 and TRBJ1-4; a possible D gene is TRBD1 (5 bases). V was clipped by 3 bases and J by 5 bases, with 13 bases between them. The CDR3 is made up of 15 amino acids. The CDR3 here is CASSFSRVRNEKLFF. The CDR3 nucleotides are TGTGCCAGCAGTTTTTCCAGGGTCCGCAATGAAAAACTGTTTTTT.